The TCR beta chain described here comes from a study of control samples from healthy donors and cancer patients. Generated by immunoSEQ multiplex PCR, the TCRdb table keeps only in-frame clones and is missing some. The sample carries under 150,000 clones, nearly 90% recorded once. The CDR3 spans 11 residues. The junction had 1 base not matched to a gene; V was cut back by 5 bases and J by 10 bases. The V gene's germline CDR1 is SEHNR and CDR2 FQNEAQ (reference sequence). The specimen sequenced was PBMCs. V and J are TRBV7-9 and TRBJ2-1; 8 positions agree with TRBD1. This clonotype was sampled from a man aged 45 to 65 with head and neck cancer. The CDR3 protein is CASSQGAEQFF. The CDR3 nucleotides read TGTGCCAGCAGCCAGGGGGCCGAGCAGTTCTTC.